This record concerns one TCR beta chain sequence. The clone's antigen remains unknown. No base quality information exists; no much larger clone differs at one position. The entry originates in a study of PD-L1 blockade in urothelial cancer (dated by TCRdb to the late 2010s). At the level of the whole study: Therapy was started in about 2014 for all patients, and atezolizumab 1,200 mg was administered intravenously every 3 weeks. About nine tenths of the roughly 29 patients were identified as males with urothelial cancer of bladder origin, and a prior smoking history was reported by 18 of 29 patients. Patients had an ECOG performance status of 0 or 1 and had received between 0 and 3 prior chemotherapy regimens. Blood samples were analyzed 3 weeks after the start of treatment (second dose) and 6 weeks after the start of treatment. Blood samples yielded a median of 141,255 T cells and some 80,000 unique TCRs, with median clonality 0.080. The study was an exploratory multi-omic analysis of somatic, immune and clinical correlates of response to PD-L1 blockade with atezolizumab in urothelial cancer. Pretreatment tumor samples, along with matched peripheral blood collected serially before and after atezolizumab treatment, underwent TCR sequencing. Durable clinical benefit was defined as progression-free survival longer than 6 months, and TCR features were also tested against progression-free and overall survival. In the same patients, pretreatment tumors underwent whole exome sequencing and RNA sequencing in addition to TCR sequencing. Durable clinical benefit was achieved by nine patients but not by the remaining 20. Pretreatment blood TCR-seq was available for about 30 patients, at least one posttreatment blood collection was obtained for approximately 25 patients, and tumor TCR-seq was available for approximately 25 patients. Points the paper makes about the study in general: Small sample size (n ≈ 30) and many exploratory analyses mean the results are intended to be hypothesis-generating. Among patients with durable benefit, tumor-associated TCR clones showed greater expansion in peripheral blood 3 weeks after treatment started (n = 22, p = 0.022). Improved progression-free and overall survival was found to be associated with pretreatment peripheral blood TCR clonality below the median.

Each PCR received spiked-in synthetic TCR analog templates so that absolute template abundance could be estimated from read counts. The immunoSEQ assay used bias-controlled V and J gene primers to amplify TCRbeta CDR3 regions from genomic DNA. Sequencing of rearranged TCRbeta segments was done at approximately 20X coverage. The study's own analysis went as follows. Clustering was used to correct sequencing errors, and CDR3s were annotated against IMGT so that V, D and J genes could be assigned. Downstream analyses used only productive TCRbeta rearrangements and left out out-of-frame or stop-codon sequences. To compute clonality, Shannon entropy was normalized by the log of the number of unique productive sequences and then subtracted from one. Clones differing between time points or between blood and tumor were identified using Fisher's exact test with Benjamini-Hochberg correction, with an adjusted p below 0.01 applied as the threshold. TCRdb mirrors the immuneACCESS table, restricted to in-frame sequences. Some clones are absent from its copies; in checked studies, under half trace to an unresolved V gene, and the reason for the others is unknown. The V and J calls and clone size come from that table; D and trimming were worked out from the DNA. Here the sample has over 100,000 clones; around 93% occur a single time. Around 4% of the sample comes from the top ten.

The sample's time point label, decoded: peripheral blood 6 weeks after treatment start. A cohort of 25 to 30 patients with locally advanced or metastatic urothelial carcinoma, treated at Memorial Sloan Kettering on a trial protocol, was included. Peripheral blood mononuclear cells were collected pretreatment and during treatment, at between 1 and 8 total time points per patient. The Qiagen DNeasy Blood extraction kit was used to purify genomic DNA from total PBMCs and tumor samples. Collected pretreatment and during treatment, PBMCs were isolated and stored as previously described. CDR1 and CDR2, per the germline V gene, are SGHTA and FQGTGA. Including the terminal cysteine and phenylalanine, the CDR3 comprises 15 residues. Only the CDR3 part of the read is kept: 45 bases, read in frame from the first base. Trimming leaves V shorter by 4 bases and J shorter by 5 bases, with the junction holding 7 bases beyond the gene matches.

The sample consisted of PBMCs, taken around atezolizumab (anti-PD-L1) treatment. The V and J segments used are TRBV7-3 and TRBJ2-5; 10 of the junction bases match TRBD2. This TCR derives from a man aged 55 to 70 with urothelial cancer. The nucleotide sequence is given as TGTGCCAGCAGCTCGGGTAGCGGGAGGAGTGAGACCCAGTACTTC. The resulting protein is CASSSGSGRSETQYF.